The present T cell receptor (beta chain) was sequenced within a study of vaccination and CD4 T cells after COVID-19. The treatment here: roughly 10-day PBMC culture with coronavirus spike peptide pools or control peptides (ViraFEST assay). After 10 days of culture, CD4+ T cells were negatively selected. Points on this clonotype: Its antigen remains unknown.

V gave up 3 bases and J gave up 2 bases, with 8 bases separating them. CDR1 is MNHEY and CDR2 is SMNVEV in the germline V gene (reference sequence). The CDR3 runs 14 residues. The Oncomine TCR Beta short-read assay was applied to DNA of cultured CD4+ T cells. A single record per CDR3 protein comes from TCRdb applying MiXCR to the PCR reads. The data hold about 23,000 distinct CDR3 sequences, with 58% observed a single time. The chain has TRBV27 and TRBJ1-5; no reliable D call. The origin of this receptor is a human donor who had recovered from COVID-19. Sample: CD4+ T cells from blood, cultured in vitro. CDR3 region: CASSLMTGNQPQHF. The DNA of the CDR3 is TGTGCCAGCAGTTTGATGACGGGCAATCAGCCCCAGCATTTT.